This TCR beta chain emerged from a study of T cell responses to AZD1222 COVID-19 vaccine. Whole-study findings and limits: The sample set comprised mostly white British donors with more females, and clonal diversity was possibly underestimated. Sampled repertoires all dated from after the peak T cell response. Regions 160-218 and 743-854 dominated among vaccine-associated CD4 TCRs spanning spike. An increase in Spike-specific TCR breadth and depth was observed after two AZD1222 doses.

This clone was counted a single time. Its target is not known. Other nucleotide sequences from this sample produce the same CDR3. The data were produced by immunoSEQ multiplex PCR, yet TCRdb's version contains in-frame clones alone and is incomplete. The sample includes some 150,000 clones, approximately 87% seen only once; the top ten take more than 5.5%. Germline values: CDR1 MNHEY, CDR2 SVGAGI. V lost 6 bases, J lost 7 bases, and 6 bases stayed unmatched. The CDR3 runs to 13 residues. Sequencing was performed on peripheral blood, taken on day 0 of MenACWY control vaccination. The chain joins TRBV6-5 to TRBJ1-5; 7 nucleotides agree with TRBD1. This receptor was identified in an adult in good health. As DNA, the CDR3 is TGTGCCAGCAGCTCCGACAGGGACCAGCCCCAGCATTTT. Its protein product is CASSSDRDQPQHF.